The 32 T cell receptor beta chains below all came from one sample that was sequenced in a study of T cell repertoires in cytomegalovirus infection. Each CDR3 protein is one row after TCRdb ran MiXCR on the reads. Here the sample spans 200,000 to 300,000 distinct CDR3 sequences, 12% to 15% being singletons. Sequenced: PBMCs. Receptors originate from a human donor in good health (CMV status not recorded). Some clones in this sample may be carry-over from other donors' samples.

This clonotype was detected ten times or more. CDR3 amino acids: CASNNRSNGNTIYF. The CDR3 nucleotides are TGTGCCAGCAACAACCGGTCAAATGGAAACACCATATATTTT. The chain joins TRBV7-9 to TRBJ1-3; D unresolved. V lost 7 bases and J lost 3, with 13 bases in between. CDR3 size: 14 residues. Germline CDR1 and CDR2: SEHNR and FQNEAQ (reference sequence).

The table lists this clonotype with a count of one. The V and J genes are TRBV6-8 and TRBJ2-7; 10 nucleotides match TRBD1. The length of the CDR3 is 15 residues. With 4 bases clipped from V and 0 bases from J, the junction kept 3 bases outside the gene matches. Germline V gives CDR1 MNHGY, CDR2 SAAAGT. CDR3 DNA: TGTGCCAGCAGTTCCGGACAGGGGGTCTCCTACGAGCAGTACTTC. Residues: CASSSGQGVSYEQYF.

This chain connects TRBV6-1 to TRBJ1-2; D uncertain. The CDR3 has 13 residues. Germline CDR1 reads MNHNS; CDR2 reads SASEGT. The V end was cut by 5 bases, the J end by 8 bases, with 15 bases between. CDR3 amino acids: CASSHTLVGGYTF. In DNA, the CDR3 is TGTGCCAGCAGTCACACCTTGGTGGGCGGCTACACCTTC.

This clonotype was recorded many times. The rearrangement joins TRBV7-2 to TRBJ1-1, with TRBD1 as a possible D gene (6 bases). The CDR3 spans 15 residues. In germline, CDR1 is SGHTA, CDR2 FQGNSA. The V gene lost 2 bases and the J gene lost 4 bases, with 14 bases spanning the gap. The CDR3 DNA follows: TGTGCCAGCAGCTTAAGGCAAGGGGGGGGCACTGAAGCTTTCTTT. Protein product: CASSLRQGGGTEAFF.

As regards this clonotype: A much larger clone sits a single nucleotide away, making a read error possible. The rearrangement links TRBV2 to TRBJ1-2, with D possibly TRBD1 on 5 matching bases. The length of the CDR3 is 14 residues. From germline, CDR1 is SNHLY and CDR2 FYNNEI. The V end lost 4 bases, the J end lost 4 bases, and 13 bases lay between the germline ends. CDR3 nucleotides: TGTGCCAGCAGTGCCATGACAGTTAGCTATGGCTACACCTTC. Translated, it gives CASSAMTVSYGYTF.

The chain has TRBV19 and TRBJ1-5; 7 nucleotides agree with TRBD1. Germline CDR1 reads LNHDA; CDR2 reads SQIVND (reference sequence). V lost 7 bases and J lost 1; bases outside the gene matches: 7. The CDR3 totals 15 residues. CDR3 bases: TGTGCCAGTACTTCGACAGGGATGAGCAATCAGCCCCAGCATTTT. It specifies CASTSTGMSNQPQHF.

Only a few counts were recorded for this clonotype. Written as DNA, the CDR3 is TGTGCCAGCAGCCCTGTGGACAGAGATAATTCACCCCTCCACTTT. Its protein product is CASSPVDRDNSPLHF. The chain links TRBV5-4 to TRBJ1-6, with D possibly matching TRBD1 (6 bases). Trimming took 4 bases from V and 5 from J, leaving 13 bases between them. The CDR3 consists of 15 residues. Germline loops: CDR1 SGHNT, CDR2 YYREEE (reference sequence).

The table lists this clonotype with many counts. CDR3 in DNA: TGTGCCACCAGCACCCATTCAGGGAGGGGTGGCTACACCTTC. Translation: CATSTHSGRGGYTF. The chain is built from TRBV15 and TRBJ1-2; weak D call: TRBD1 (5 bases). Looked up from germline, CDR1 is LNHNV and CDR2 is YYDKDF (reference sequence). The CDR3 is made up of 14 amino acids. V lost 4 bases and J 7 bases, leaving 16 bases between the germline ends.

This clonotype has a count of ten or more. J is TRBJ2-5 and V is TRBV5-1, with 11 bases lining up with TRBD2. The CDR3 consists of 15 residues. The V segment lost 4 bases and the J segment 1 base; nucleotides outside the gene matches: 3. Germline lookup yields CDR1 SGHRS and CDR2 YFSETQ. CDR3 region: CASSRGTSGQETQYF. CDR3 coding DNA: TGCGCCAGCAGCAGGGGGACTAGCGGCCAAGAGACCCAGTACTTC.

In this sample, this clonotype turned up many times. The rearrangement joins TRBV7-6 to TRBJ2-7, with D perhaps being TRBD1 or TRBD2 (5 bases each). CDR3 size: 14 residues. Germline loops: CDR1 SGHVS, CDR2 FNYEAQ. V lost 5 bases and J lost 0, with 11 bases in between. CDR3 loop: CASSRTDSSYEQYF. CDR3 nucleotide sequence: TGTGCCAGCAGCCGGACTGACAGCTCCTACGAGCAGTACTTC. The variable domain in full, with the rest retrieved from reference TRBV7-6 and TRBJ2-7, is GAGVSQSPRYKVTKRGQDVALRCDPISGHVSLYWYRQALGQGPEFLTYFNYEAQQDKSGLPNDRFSAERPEGSISTLTIQRTEQRDSAMYRCASSRTDSSYEQYFGPGTRLTVT.

V and J are TRBV20-1 and TRBJ2-1, with D perhaps TRBD1 (7 bases). Germline lookup yields CDR1 DFQATT and CDR2 SNEGSKA (reference sequence). CDR3 length: 15 residues. With 3 bases removed from V and 4 bases from J, the gap between germline ends came to 16 bases. The chain's CDR3 is CSASGTRDRYNEQFF. DNA of the CDR3: TGCAGTGCTAGCGGGACTCGGGACAGATACAATGAGCAGTTCTTC.

The sample holds a few counts of this clonotype. Written as DNA, the CDR3 is TGTGCCAGCAGCCAAGATGGAGGGACCACTGAAGCTTTCTTT. It specifies CASSQDGGTTEAFF. V usage is TRBV4-2 and J usage is TRBJ1-1; D is possibly TRBD1 (5 bases). The CDR3 loop spans 14 amino acids. The V gene lost 0 bases and the J gene lost 4 bases, with 9 bases spanning the gap. Germline V gene lookup returns CDR1 LGHNA and CDR2 YNFKEQ.

This clonotype was seen ten or more times. The chain recombines TRBV19 with TRBJ1-1; 11 bases agree with TRBD1. Germline CDR1 and CDR2: LNHDA and SQIVND (reference sequence). The J segment lost 4 bases and the V segment lost 6 bases, leaving 10 bases of the junction unmatched. The CDR3 extends over 16 amino acids. CDR3 in DNA: TGTGCCAGTAGGCAACTCGGGACAGGGGGACTCACTGAAGCTTTCTTT. Translated: CASRQLGTGGLTEAFF.

The V gene is TRBV7-9, the J gene TRBJ1-2; D is possibly TRBD1 (5 bases). The CDR3 has 13 residues. V gave up 7 bases and J gave up 2 bases, with 11 bases separating them. CDR1 is SEHNR, CDR2 FQNEAQ, per germline (reference sequence). CDR3 loop: CASTSKGNYGYTF. For the CDR3, the DNA is TGTGCCAGCACCTCGAAGGGGAACTATGGCTACACCTTC.

The sample holds a few counts of this clonotype. CDR3 sequence reads: CSVGLAISYEQYF. CDR3 DNA: TGCAGCGTAGGACTAGCAATCTCCTACGAGCAGTACTTC. The chain employs TRBV29-1 and TRBJ2-7; 8 positions match TRBD2. Trimming took 6 bases from V and 0 from J; bases not matched to a gene: 4. CDR1 SQVTM and CDR2 ANQGSEA come from the germline V gene. There are 13 residues in the CDR3.

The V and J genes are TRBV3-1 and TRBJ1-5; D uncertain. Per germline, CDR1 LGHDT and CDR2 YNNKEL (reference sequence). The CDR3 runs 14 residues. The germline V and J ends were trimmed by 5 bases and 2 bases, with 10 bases remaining between them. CDR3 sequence (DNA): TGTGCCAGCAGCTTGCACCAGGGCAATCAGCCCCAGCATTTT. Translating gives CASSLHQGNQPQHF.

There are many counts of this clonotype. The chain has TRBV19 and TRBJ2-3; D gene ambiguous. V was trimmed by 1 base and J by 10 bases, leaving 12 bases between them. This CDR3 has 13 amino acids. The germline V gene has CDR1 LNHDA and CDR2 SQIVND (reference sequence). The CDR3: CASSIGSPDAQYF. CDR3 coding DNA: TGTGCCAGTAGTATAGGGTCACCTGATGCGCAGTATTTT.

This chain connects TRBV5-1 to TRBJ2-7; 10 bases are shared with TRBD1. CDR1 is SGHRS, CDR2 YFSETQ, per germline. The CDR3 runs 14 residues. The V segment lost 0 bases and the J segment 7 bases; nucleotides outside the gene matches: 4. The CDR3 here is CASSLDRTGGEQYF. CDR3 bases: TGCGCCAGCAGCTTGGACCGGACAGGGGGAGAGCAGTACTTC. Variable domain in full (rest from reference TRBV5-1 and TRBJ2-7): KAGVTQTPRYLIKTRGQQVTLSCSPISGHRSVSWYQQTPGQGLQFLFEYFSETQRNKGNFPGRFSGRQFSNSRSEMNVSTLELGDSALYLCASSLDRTGGEQYFGPGTRLTVT.

This clonotype was recorded many times. V usage is TRBV7-2 and J usage is TRBJ1-2; D not certain. The CDR3 runs 14 residues. V lost 1 base and J lost 4, with 10 bases in between. The germline CDR1 and CDR2 sequences are SGHTA and FQGNSA. The CDR3 DNA follows: TGTGCCAGCAGCTTAGTGCCCCACTCCTATGGCTACACCTTC. Translating gives CASSLVPHSYGYTF.

This clonotype was counted many times. CDR3 protein: CASSARGDLYNEQFF. The CDR3 DNA reads TGTGCCAGCAGCGCCAGGGGGGATCTTTACAATGAGCAGTTCTTC. This chain connects TRBV7-2 to TRBJ2-1; TRBD1 is a possible D gene (7 bases). The CDR3 spans 15 residues. V was trimmed by 5 bases and J by 4 bases, leaving 15 bases between them. Germline V CDR1 and CDR2: SGHTA, FQGNSA.

The sample holds many counts of this clonotype. This chain joins TRBV7-2 and TRBJ2-5; D may match TRBD1 or TRBD2 (5 bases each). The CDR3 spans 17 residues. The germline CDR1 and CDR2 sequences are SGHTA and FQGNSA. Between the trimmed V and J ends, which lost 2 bases and 3 bases, there was a span of 19 bases. The CDR3, as DNA: TGTGCCAGCAGCTTATCTCTGGGGGAGCCTAATAAAGAGACCCAGTACTTC. Translation gives CASSLSLGEPNKETQYF.

This clonotype was observed at least ten times. This rearrangement joins TRBV7-2 to TRBJ2-7; tentative D call: TRBD1 (6 bases). The CDR3 has 14 residues. V was cut by 6 bases and J by 6 bases, with 18 bases left in between. Germline loops: CDR1 SGHTA, CDR2 FQGNSA. CDR3 residues: CASSSFPGESEQYF. DNA for the CDR3: TGTGCCAGCAGTTCTTTTCCAGGGGAGAGCGAGCAGTACTTC.

This clonotype was picked up many times. The rearrangement joins TRBV7-8 to TRBJ1-5; no firm D call. This CDR3 is 17 amino acids long. Between the trimmed V and J ends, which lost 4 bases and 0 bases, there was a span of 16 bases. Germline V lookup: CDR1 SGHVS, CDR2 FQNEAQ. In DNA, the CDR3 is TGTGCCAGCAGCTACCAACCGAAGGGCCCTAGCAATCAGCCCCAGCATTTT. Translation: CASSYQPKGPSNQPQHF.

In its sample, this clonotype was seen many times. The chain carries TRBV12-3 or TRBV12-4 and TRBJ1-1; D is undetermined. The CDR3 runs to 13 residues. V was cut by 6 bases and J by 0 bases, with 8 bases left in between. The CDR3 nucleotides read TGTGCCAGCAGCCCGAGGGTGAACACTGAAGCTTTCTTT. This encodes CASSPRVNTEAFF.

The CDR3 DNA reads as TGTGCCAGCAGTGAGGTCATCGGTACGCAGTATTTT. Translated, it gives CASSEVIGTQYF. The V and J genes are TRBV28 and TRBJ2-3, with D unclear. Trimming took 5 bases from V and 8 from J, leaving 11 bases between them. Looked up from germline, CDR1 is MDHEN and CDR2 is SYDVKM. CDR3 size: 12 residues.

This clonotype appeared a few times. This chain joins TRBV7-3 and TRBJ2-1; D is uncertain. V lost 5 bases, J lost 4 bases, and 12 bases lay in between. The CDR3 is made up of 14 amino acids. Germline V gene lookup returns CDR1 SGHTA and CDR2 FQGTGA. CDR3 DNA sequence: TGTGCCAGCAGCCCCACCCACACTTACAATGAGCAGTTCTTC. It translates to CASSPTHTYNEQFF. The entire variable domain, with the rest obtained from reference TRBV7-3 and TRBJ2-1, is as follows: GAGVSQTPSNKVTEKGKYVELRCDPISGHTALYWYRQSLGQGPEFLIYFQGTGAADDSGLPNDRFFAVRPEGSVSTLKIQRTERGDSAVYLCASSPTHTYNEQFFGPGTRLTVL.

CDR3 sequence (DNA): TGCGCCAGCAGCTTGTCCGGCTCCACCGGGGAGCTGTTTTTT. This gives the protein CASSLSGSTGELFF. The chain recombines TRBV5-1 with TRBJ2-2; D gene ambiguous. The germline V gene has CDR1 SGHRS and CDR2 YFSETQ. The CDR3 runs to 14 residues. V lost 1 base to trimming and J lost 4 bases, with 8 bases between them.

The table lists this clonotype with a few counts. The chain combines TRBV25-1 with TRBJ1-6; no definite D call. This CDR3 is built from 15 residues. V lost 1 base and J lost 7, with 11 bases in between. Germline V gives CDR1 MGHDK, CDR2 SYGVNS. CDR3 residues: CASSELEGRNSPLHF. The CDR3 nucleotides read TGTGCCAGCAGTGAATTGGAGGGTCGGAATTCACCCCTCCACTTT.

J is TRBJ1-2 and V is TRBV7-2; TRBD1 is a possible D gene (6 bases). Germline V gene sequence: CDR1 SGHTA, CDR2 FQGNSA. CDR3 length: 15 amino acids. The V and J ends lost 7 bases and 8 bases respectively, with 23 bases between them. The CDR3 region is CASITDSLPLRGYTF. In DNA form, the CDR3 reads TGTGCCAGCATCACGGACAGTCTACCCTTGCGGGGCTACACCTTC.

This clonotype has a count of ten or more. This chain uses TRBV28 with TRBJ2-6, with 8 bases lining up with TRBD2. This CDR3 contains 18 residues. V lost 5 bases to trimming and J lost 2 bases; unmatched junction nucleotides: 11. Germline V gives CDR1 MDHEN, CDR2 SYDVKM. CDR3 protein: CASSKYRGGRTGANVLTF. Written as DNA, the CDR3 is TGTGCCAGCAGTAAATATCGGGGGGGGCGAACTGGGGCCAACGTCCTGACTTTC.

The chain is built from TRBV7-3 and TRBJ2-3; D remains ambiguous. CDR1 is SGHTA and CDR2 is FQGTGA in the germline V gene. There are 13 residues in the CDR3. V dropped 5 bases and J dropped 5 bases, with 11 bases sitting between them. DNA of the CDR3: TGTGCCAGCAGCCCGCCAACAGAAGATACGCAGTATTTT. It specifies CASSPPTEDTQYF.

Notes on this clonotype: Relative to the germline gene, one junction end is altered; a read error may explain this. This sequence joins TRBV5-3 and TRBJ1-1, with D possibly TRBD1 on 6 matching bases. TRBV5-3 is annotated as an ORF whose role is uncertain. CDR3 length: 14 residues. As DNA, the CDR3 is TGTGCCAGCAGCTCAGGACAGAGAGACACTGAAGCTTTCTTT. Protein: CASSSGQRDTEAFF.